A single sample is the source of the 28 T cell receptor beta chains below, sequenced in a study of beta chain features in type 1 diabetes. The whole isolated RNA underwent reverse transcription, so sequencing captured expressed TCRB transcripts. Using immunoSEQ multiplex PCR, the repertoire was profiled, and TCRdb retains in-frame clones only, with some absent. This table holds about 410,000 clones, more than 11% found once. Sequencing was performed on naive CD4+ T cells from blood. The receptors shown here come from a man aged 25 to 45 in good health.

The rearrangement uses TRBV18 and TRBJ2-7; tentative D call: TRBD1 (6 bases). From germline, CDR1 is KGHSH and CDR2 LQKENI. V was pared by 0 bases and J by 6 bases, with 15 bases between. The CDR3 is 15 amino acids. The DNA for the CDR3 is TGTGCCAGCTCACCACCGAACAGGGAACTGCTCGAGCAGTACTTC. This gives the protein CASSPPNRELLEQYF.

This clone appeared a few times. The chain is built from TRBV4-1 and TRBJ2-1; the D gene is possibly TRBD2 (6 bases). CDR1 and CDR2 (germline): MGHRA, YSYEKL. This CDR3 contains 15 residues. Trimming took 1 base from V and 7 from J, leaving 14 bases between them. CDR3 loop: CASSQGWGGGNEQFF. The CDR3 DNA reads TGCGCCAGCAGCCAAGGGTGGGGAGGAGGTAATGAGCAGTTCTTC.

This rearrangement joins TRBV7-2 to TRBJ1-6, with 9 bases that match TRBD1. This CDR3 is built from 14 residues. CDR1 SGHTA and CDR2 FQGNSA come from the germline V gene. The V segment lost 3 bases and the J segment 7 bases; nucleotides outside the gene matches: 1. CDR3 sequence reads: CASSFTGGNSPLHF. The DNA for the CDR3 is TGTGCCAGCAGCTTCACAGGGGGCAATTCACCCCTCCACTTT.

The chain uses TRBV30 and TRBJ2-1, with D maybe TRBD1 (5 bases). CDR1 GTSNPN and CDR2 SVGIG come from the germline V gene (reference sequence). The length of the CDR3 is 17 residues. V lost 4 bases to trimming and J lost 4 bases, with 23 bases between them. The CDR3 coding sequence is TGTGCCTGGACAAAGGGGTTTGGAGTATCCGGATACAATGAGCAGTTCTTC. This sequence encodes CAWTKGFGVSGYNEQFF.

The V gene is TRBV15, the J gene TRBJ2-7; 8 nucleotides match TRBD2. V lost 0 bases, J lost 4 bases, and 5 bases stayed unmatched. The CDR3 length is 15 residues. From germline, CDR1 is LNHNV and CDR2 YYDKDF (reference sequence). The CDR3 is CATSRDTSGSYEQYF. In DNA, the CDR3 is TGTGCCACCAGCAGAGATACTAGCGGATCTTACGAGCAGTACTTC.

Details on this clone: The same CDR3 can be traced to other DNA sequences in this sample. The chain joins TRBV30 to TRBJ2-6, with D hard to call. Trimming pared 2 bases from V and 0 bases from J, leaving 2 bases between. The CDR3 contains 13 residues. Per germline, CDR1 GTSNPN and CDR2 SVGIG (reference sequence). The CDR3: CAWSTSGANVLTF. CDR3 nucleotides: TGTGCCTGGAGTACCTCTGGGGCCAACGTCCTGACTTTC.

This clone was recorded only once. Other DNA sequences in the same sample also yield this CDR3. The chain couples TRBV5-4 to TRBJ2-5; D is unresolved. Between the trimmed V and J ends, which lost 0 bases and 2 bases, there was a span of 8 bases. CDR3 length: 14 amino acids. Germline values: CDR1 SGHNT, CDR2 YYREEE (reference sequence). This chain's CDR3 is CASSLAGSQETQYF. The DNA of the CDR3 is TGTGCCAGCAGCTTGGCCGGCAGTCAAGAGACCCAGTACTTC.

This clone came up a few times. V gene TRBV7-2 combines with J gene TRBJ2-3; D call uncertain. V shed 5 bases and J shed 2 bases, with 14 bases lying between them. This CDR3 spans 15 amino acids. CDR1 is SGHTA and CDR2 is FQGNSA in the germline V gene. This CDR3 reads CASSAPGLDTDTQYF. CDR3 bases: TGTGCCAGCAGCGCGCCGGGCCTCGACACAGATACGCAGTATTTT.

This clone has only a few counts. V gene TRBV6-1 combines with J gene TRBJ2-1; 8 nucleotides match TRBD1. This CDR3 contains 13 residues. Germline V gene data show CDR1 as MNHNS and CDR2 as SASEGT. V shed 6 bases, J shed 7 bases, and the junction held 5 bases outside the gene matches. The CDR3 DNA reads as TGTGCCAGCAGAGAGACAGGGGCAAATGAGCAGTTCTTC. This codes for CASRETGANEQFF.

This clone was seen only a few times. The chain couples TRBV7-6 to TRBJ2-1; D ambiguous. CDR3 length: 14 residues. Germline V gene sequence: CDR1 SGHVS, CDR2 FNYEAQ. With 1 base removed from V and 3 bases from J, the gap between germline ends came to 7 bases. The CDR3, as DNA: TGTGCCAGCAGCTTAGTCACCAGCTACAATGAGCAGTTCTTC. This sequence encodes CASSLVTSYNEQFF.

This clone was counted only a few times. This chain connects TRBV30 to TRBJ2-1; D is possibly TRBD2 (6 bases). The V and J ends lost 0 bases and 14 bases respectively, with 14 bases between them. CDR1 GTSNPN and CDR2 SVGIG come from the germline V gene (reference sequence). CDR3 length: 12 amino acids. The CDR3 protein is CAWSVLGTSEFF. CDR3 in DNA: TGTGCCTGGAGTGTACTCGGGACTTCCGAGTTCTTC.

The rearrangement uses TRBV29-1 and TRBJ1-1; possibly TRBD1 for D (5 bases). V was cut by 7 bases and J by 6 bases, with 18 bases left in between. The germline gives CDR1 SQVTM, CDR2 ANQGSEA. The length of the CDR3 is 13 residues. The CDR3 DNA reads as TGCAGCGGTTACGCAGACAGTGCCTCTGAAGCTTTCTTT. Protein product: CSGYADSASEAFF. Drawing the rest from reference TRBV29-1 and TRBJ1-1, the complete variable domain is SAVISQKPSRDICQRGTSLTIQCQVDSQVTMMFWYRQQPGQSLTLIATANQGSEATYESGFVIDKFPISRPNLTFSTLTVSNMSPEDSSIYLCSGYADSASEAFFGQGTRLTVV.

With respect to this clone: Other DNA sequences in the sample encode the same CDR3. V and J are TRBV9 and TRBJ2-2; a weak D match, TRBD1 (6 bases). Germline CDR1 SGDLS, CDR2 YYNGEE. The CDR3 length is 14 residues. The V end lost 1 base, the J end lost 6 bases, and 10 bases lay between the germline ends. DNA for the CDR3: TGTGCCAGCAGCGTAAGGGGGTCCTCCGGGGAGCTGTTTTTT. Translating gives CASSVRGSSGELFF.

The rearrangement links TRBV7-3 to TRBJ2-3; no clear D gene. The CDR3 has 14 residues. Germline-derived CDR1 and CDR2 are SGHTA and FQGTGA. V lost 0 bases to trimming and J lost 3 bases, with 7 bases between them. This CDR3 reads CASSLTTITDTQYF. The CDR3 DNA reads as TGTGCCAGCAGCTTAACTACGATAACAGATACGCAGTATTTT.

In regard to this clone: Within the sample, other DNA sequences also encode this same CDR3. This chain connects TRBV18 to TRBJ2-2, with 8 nucleotides matching TRBD1. The CDR3 runs to 16 residues. V lost 3 bases to trimming and J lost 2 bases; unmatched junction nucleotides: 5. Germline CDR1 reads KGHSH; CDR2 reads LQKENI. The CDR3 here is CASSPPGQGNTGELFF. CDR3 coding DNA: TGTGCCAGCTCACCGCCCGGACAGGGTAACACCGGGGAGCTGTTTTTT.

This sequence joins TRBV5-6 and TRBJ2-7; TRBD2 aligns across 10 bases. V shed 4 bases, J shed 9 bases, and the junction held 16 bases outside the gene matches. Germline CDR1 reads SGHDT; CDR2 reads YYEEEE. This CDR3 is built from 16 residues. CDR3 region: CASSEAGTSAAQGQYV. The CDR3 DNA reads TGTGCCAGCAGCGAGGCCGGGACTAGCGCCGCTCAGGGGCAGTACGTC.

The V and J genes are TRBV6-1 and TRBJ2-7, with D possibly matching TRBD1 (6 bases). This CDR3 has 12 amino acids. Trimming left V 5 bases short and J 6 bases short, with 11 bases between. Germline V gene data show CDR1 as MNHNS and CDR2 as SASEGT. The CDR3 coding sequence is TGTGCCAGCAGTCTACCAGGGGTCGAGCAGTACTTC. This sequence encodes CASSLPGVEQYF.

Comment on this clone: The same CDR3 arises from other DNA sequences in this sample as well. The CDR3 DNA reads TGCGCCAGCAGCTCCGGCCCCCAAGAGACCCAGTACTTC. Protein product: CASSSGPQETQYF. The chain joins TRBV5-1 to TRBJ2-5; no clear D. Germline CDR1 and CDR2: SGHRS and YFSETQ. This CDR3 has 13 amino acids. The germline V and J ends were trimmed by 3 bases and 1 base, with 7 bases remaining between them.

This clone was recorded a few times. V is TRBV29-1 and J is TRBJ1-2, with D possibly matching TRBD1 (6 bases). Trimming removed 4 bases at V and 6 bases at J, with 18 bases between. CDR3 size: 14 residues. CDR1 is SQVTM and CDR2 is ANQGSEA in the germline V gene. The CDR3 nucleotides read TGCAGCGTTGCCCCTCGACAGGCGGAAAATGGCTACACCTTC. It encodes CSVAPRQAENGYTF.

In its sample, this clone was seen a few times. V is TRBV9 and J is TRBJ2-6; D is perhaps TRBD1 or TRBD2 (5 bases each). V was trimmed by 4 bases and J by 0 bases, leaving 14 bases between them. CDR1 and CDR2 (germline): SGDLS, YYNGEE. The CDR3 spans 17 residues. The CDR3 sequence: CASSPRDVSSGANVLTF. CDR3 in DNA: TGTGCCAGCAGCCCGAGGGACGTAAGCTCTGGGGCCAACGTCCTGACTTTC.

The chain carries TRBV10-3 and TRBJ2-7; D ambiguous. CDR1 ENHRY and CDR2 SYGVKD come from the germline V gene. V lost 0 bases, J lost 12 bases, and 3 bases lay in between. The CDR3 is 9 amino acids. The DNA for the CDR3 is TGTGCCATCAGTGAGTCCCTGTACGTC. It codes for CAISESLYV.

This clone was seen only a few times. The CDR3 protein is CASSVGVGPSYEQYF. The CDR3 DNA reads TGTGCCAGCAGCGTAGGTGTGGGCCCCTCCTACGAGCAGTACTTC. The chain combines TRBV9 with TRBJ2-5; no reliable D call. Gene TRBJ2-7 matches the end of the DNA better, so the J call may be wrong. CDR3 length equals 15 residues. Germline V gene sequence: CDR1 SGDLS, CDR2 YYNGEE.

In its sample, this clone was seen a few times. The CDR3 DNA reads as TGTGCCATCAGAAACGGGACTCCGAGCTCCTACGAGCAGTACGTC. Translated, it gives CAIRNGTPSSYEQYV. The genes are TRBV10-3 and TRBJ2-7; tentatively, D is TRBD2 (6 bases). Looked up from germline, CDR1 is ENHRY and CDR2 is SYGVKD. This CDR3 comprises 15 residues. V lost 6 bases and J 0 bases, leaving 15 bases between the germline ends.

The chain couples TRBV9 to TRBJ1-2; no clear D gene. CDR3 size: 15 residues. CDR1 and CDR2 from the germline V gene are SGDLS and YYNGEE. Trimming shortened V by 0 bases and J by 2 bases, and 11 bases separated the two germline ends. CDR3 sequence (DNA): TGTGCCAGCAGCGTAGGAGGAAAAGCAAACTATGGCTACACCTTC. This gives the protein CASSVGGKANYGYTF.

This rearrangement joins TRBV14 to TRBJ2-7, with D uncertain. Between the trimmed V and J ends, which lost 6 bases and 2 bases, there was a span of 14 bases. Per germline, CDR1 SGHDN and CDR2 FVKESK. This CDR3 has 14 residues. In nucleotides, the CDR3 is TGTGCCAGCAGTCCCGGGCCTGGGCCCTACGAGCAGTACTTC. It codes for CASSPGPGPYEQYF.

This sequence joins TRBV7-8 and TRBJ1-2; 7 bases line up with TRBD1. J was trimmed by 3 bases and V by 0 bases; bases with no gene match: 7. CDR1 is SGHVS, CDR2 FQNEAQ, per germline. The CDR3 is 16 amino acids. The DNA of the CDR3 is TGTGCCAGCAGCTTAGCAAGGGACAGATCTTACTATGGCTACACCTTC. Protein sequence: CASSLARDRSYYGYTF. Full variable domain (remainder filled in from reference TRBV7-8 and TRBJ1-2): GAGVSQSPRYKVAKRGQDVALRCDPISGHVSLFWYQQALGQGPEFLTYFQNEAQLDKSGLPSDRFFAERPEGSVSTLKIQRTQQEDSAVYLCASSLARDRSYYGYTFGSGTRLTVV.

This clone was observed a few times. The CDR3 sequence is CASSLPATGKQETQYF. CDR3 nucleotides: TGCGCCAGCAGCTTGCCCGCGACAGGGAAACAAGAGACCCAGTACTTC. V gene TRBV5-1 combines with J gene TRBJ2-5; TRBD1 matches 7 bases. Germline loops: CDR1 SGHRS, CDR2 YFSETQ. V gave up 1 base and J gave up 2 bases; unmatched junction bases: 8. The CDR3 covers 16 residues.

The gene calls are TRBV7-2 and TRBJ2-3; 8 nucleotides line up with TRBD2. The junction had 11 bases not matched to a gene; V was cut back by 6 bases and J by 6 bases. CDR1 SGHTA and CDR2 FQGNSA come from the germline V gene. This CDR3 region has 15 residues. DNA for the CDR3: TGTGCCAGCAGTTATAGCGGGGTCAAGAGGGATACGCAGTATTTT. Amino acid sequence: CASSYSGVKRDTQYF.